These T cell receptor beta chains were read from a single sample in a study of shared clonotypes between healthy human individuals. Sequencing was performed with immunoSEQ multiplex PCR; in TCRdb, only in-frame clones are kept and a portion is missing. In the table there are 1.6 million or so clones, roughly 96% of which are singletons. Source material: naive CD4+ T cells sorted from blood. These receptors were obtained from a man younger than 40 in good health. CDR3s include the opening cysteine and the closing phenylalanine or tryptophan. D genes are given only for firm matches. Where a row states a size, it is once, few, many or the class of an expanded clone; other rows omit it.

V gene,clone size,J gene,D gene,CDR3 protein,CDR3 DNA
TRBV5-1,-,TRBJ1-1,TRBD1,CASRPAGGEDTEAFF,TGCGCCAGCAGACCCGCAGGGGGCGAGGACACTGAAGCTTTCTTT
TRBV9,-,TRBJ2-1,TRBD2,CASSVSGSGVEQFF,TGTGCCAGCAGCGTTAGCGGGAGTGGTGTTGAGCAGTTCTTC
TRBV7-9,-,TRBJ2-5,-,CATTGGGLETQYF,TGTGCCACCACGGGGGGCGGGTTGGAGACCCAGTACTTC
TRBV2,-,TRBJ2-6,-,CASSPQSGANVLTF,TGTGCCAGCAGTCCTCAGTCTGGGGCCAACGTCCTGACTTTC
TRBV7-9,-,TRBJ1-2,TRBD1,CASSRQGMYGYTF,TGTGCCAGCAGCAGACAGGGGATGTACGGCTACACCTTC
TRBV11-2,-,TRBJ1-2,-,CASSLAPGAGYGYTF,TGTGCCAGCAGCTTGGCCCCCGGGGCAGGCTATGGCTACACCTTC
TRBV25-1,-,TRBJ2-5,-,CASSELSYSASQETQYF,TGTGCCAGCAGTGAACTCTCGTACAGCGCGAGCCAAGAGACCCAGTACTTC
TRBV7-2,-,TRBJ2-6,-,CASNRRAGANVLTF,TGTGCCAGCAACCGCCGGGCTGGGGCCAACGTCCTGACTTTC
TRBV11-2,once,TRBJ2-2,-,CASSLAGANTGELFF,TGTGCCAGCAGCTTAGCAGGGGCGAACACCGGGGAGCTGTTTTTT
TRBV11-2,-,TRBJ2-3,TRBD2,CASSLGPSGRKVDTQYF,TGTGCCAGCAGCTTGGGACCTAGCGGGAGGAAGGTAGATACGCAGTATTTT
TRBV5-4,-,TRBJ1-2,-,CASSHRTDLYGYTF,TGTGCCAGCAGCCATCGGACAGACCTCTATGGCTACACCTTC
TRBV7-2,-,TRBJ2-5,-,CASSTGLQETQYF,TGTGCCAGCAGCACGGGACTGCAAGAGACCCAGTACTTC
TRBV7-7,-,TRBJ2-6,-,CASSPIPPGANVLTF,TGTGCTAGCAGCCCCATCCCTCCTGGGGCCAACGTCCTGACTTTC
TRBV2,-,TRBJ2-3,TRBD2,CASRLAGGADTQYF,TGTGCCAGCAGACTAGCGGGAGGGGCGGATACGCAGTATTTT
TRBV5-1,-,TRBJ2-5,-,CASSSGQEGSTQYF,TGCGCCAGCAGCTCCGGCCAGGAGGGGTCGACCCAGTACTTC
TRBV5-4,-,TRBJ2-5,TRBD2,CASSHGLAGGSETQYF,TGTGCCAGCAGCCACGGACTAGCGGGAGGGTCAGAGACCCAGTACTTC